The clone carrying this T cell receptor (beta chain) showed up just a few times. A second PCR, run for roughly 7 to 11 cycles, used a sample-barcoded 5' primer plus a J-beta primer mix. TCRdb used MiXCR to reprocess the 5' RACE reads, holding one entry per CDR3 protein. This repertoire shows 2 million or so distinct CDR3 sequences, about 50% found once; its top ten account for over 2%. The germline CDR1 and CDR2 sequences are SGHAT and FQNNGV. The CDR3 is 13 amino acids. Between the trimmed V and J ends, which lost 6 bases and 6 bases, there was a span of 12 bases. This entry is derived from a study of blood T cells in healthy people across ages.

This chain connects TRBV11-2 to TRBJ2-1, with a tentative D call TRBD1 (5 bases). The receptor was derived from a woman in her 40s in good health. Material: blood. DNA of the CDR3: TGTGCCAGCAGGACGTATAGGGGCAATGAGCAGTTCTTC. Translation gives CASRTYRGNEQFF. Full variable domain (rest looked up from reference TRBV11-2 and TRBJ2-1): EAGVAQSPRYKIIEKRQSVAFWCNPISGHATLYWYQQILGQGPKLLIQFQNNGVVDDSQLPKDRFSAERLKGVDSTLKIQPAKLEDSAVYLCASRTYRGNEQFFGPGTRLTVL.